Following are 10 T cell receptor beta chains from one sample sequenced in a study of T-cell reconstitution after alpha-beta-depleted transplantation in children. A TCRbeta library incorporating unique molecular identifiers was prepared. One entry per CDR3 protein results from TCRdb running MiXCR on the PCR reads. The repertoire holds hundreds of thousands of distinct CDR3 sequences, about an eighth seen once, with about 2.2% in the top ten. This material consisted of PBMCs, mostly from graft donor cells, taken 360 days after TCRalphabeta/CD19-depleted stem cell transplant. Receptors were obtained from a male patient between 10 and 17 years old who had a stem cell transplant for acute myeloid leukemia, so the T cells may come from the graft donor.

This clonotype was counted at least ten times. J is TRBJ2-2 and V is TRBV29-1; a possible D gene is TRBD1 (5 bases). CDR3 length equals 14 residues. Per germline, CDR1 SQVTM and CDR2 ANQGSEA. Trimming removed 2 bases from V and 5 bases from J, with 12 bases in between. CDR3 loop: CSVEIRGRTGELFF. Written as DNA, the CDR3 is TGCAGCGTTGAAATTAGGGGAAGAACCGGGGAGCTGTTTTTT.

This clonotype occurred a few times. The V gene is TRBV28, the J gene TRBJ2-3, with 12 bases lining up with TRBD1. This CDR3 comprises 15 residues. J gave up 14 bases and V 1 base, and 10 bases lay outside the gene matches. Germline V gene sequence: CDR1 MDHEN, CDR2 SYDVKM. The CDR3 DNA sequence: TGTGCCAGCAGTTTATCGGTAGGGACAGGGGGCGCTGGGTATTTT. It specifies CASSLSVGTGGAGYF.

The chain is built from TRBV12-3 or TRBV12-4 and TRBJ2-1; 7 bases are a match to TRBD1. V lost 2 bases, J lost 5 bases, and 12 bases stayed unmatched. The CDR3 extends over 17 amino acids. The CDR3 sequence is CASSLHLTGIGNNEQFF. DNA for the CDR3: TGTGCCAGCAGTTTACACCTGACAGGGATAGGAAACAATGAGCAGTTCTTC.

This chain uses TRBV20-1 with TRBJ2-1; TRBD2 matches 12 bases. The CDR3 length is 15 residues. J gave up 6 bases and V 3 bases, and 6 bases lay outside the gene matches. Germline V gene lookup returns CDR1 DFQATT and CDR2 SNEGSKA (reference sequence). The CDR3 nucleotides read TGCAGTGCTAGCCGCGGACTAGCGGGAATCAATGAGCAGTTCTTC. Translated: CSASRGLAGINEQFF.

This CDR3 is CAIPGYDRDTGELFF. CDR3 bases: TGTGCCATCCCGGGTTATGACAGGGACACCGGGGAGCTGTTTTTT. The V and J genes are TRBV10-3 and TRBJ2-2, with 7 bases fitting TRBD1. J gave up 3 bases and V 8 bases, and 9 bases lay outside the gene matches. This CDR3 is built from 15 residues. Germline CDR1 is ENHRY and CDR2 is SYGVKD.

J is TRBJ2-3 and V is TRBV20-1, with D perhaps TRBD2 (5 bases). Trimming stripped 3 bases from V and 8 bases from J, with 9 bases between. The CDR3 contains 11 residues. Germline V gene sequence: CDR1 DFQATT, CDR2 SNEGSKA (reference sequence). This CDR3 reads CSARSGITQYF. The CDR3 DNA follows: TGCAGTGCTAGGTCGGGGATTACGCAGTATTTT.

Only a few counts were recorded for this clonotype. The V call is TRBV27, the J call TRBJ1-1; D unresolved. Germline CDR1 MNHEY, CDR2 SMNVEV (reference sequence). This CDR3 region has 13 residues. Trimming took off 5 bases at V and 3 bases at J, with 10 bases between the two ends. The CDR3 protein is CASSGGPHTEAFF. The CDR3 DNA is TGTGCCAGCAGTGGCGGGCCTCACACTGAAGCTTTCTTT.

V gene TRBV7-8 combines with J gene TRBJ2-3; D could derive from TRBD1 or TRBD2 (7 bases each). The CDR3 length is 15 residues. Germline V CDR1 and CDR2: SGHVS, FQNEAQ. The V gene lost 5 bases and the J gene lost 5 bases, with 17 bases spanning the gap. The CDR3 region has the DNA TGTGCCAGCAGCAAGGGGGCGGGGGCCCAAGATACGCAGTATTTT. It codes for CASSKGAGAQDTQYF.

The rearrangement joins TRBV7-6 to TRBJ2-1; 9 nucleotides align to TRBD2. Per germline, CDR1 SGHVS and CDR2 FNYEAQ. The trim removed 1 base at V and 7 bases at J, leaving 2 bases unmatched. This CDR3 has 14 amino acids. The CDR3 bases are TGTGCCAGCAGCTTAGTTAGCGGGAGTAATGAGCAGTTCTTC. Amino acid sequence: CASSLVSGSNEQFF.

The chain is built from TRBV7-3 and TRBJ2-3; unclear D gene. This CDR3 has 15 amino acids. V was clipped by 4 bases and J by 1 base, with 12 bases between them. Germline V gene data show CDR1 as SGHTA and CDR2 as FQGTGA. CDR3 sequence reads: CASSSGSPRTDTQYF. DNA for the CDR3: TGTGCCAGCAGCTCCGGGTCCCCTCGCACAGATACGCAGTATTTT.